The clone carrying this TCR beta chain showed up many times. These data are taken from a study of T-cell reconstitution after alpha-beta-depleted transplantation in children. Molecular barcoding with unique molecular identifiers was used for the TCRbeta library. TCRdb re-called the PCR reads with MiXCR, one entry per CDR3 protein. The sample has roughly 590,000 distinct CDR3 sequences; roughly 17% are singletons. Sequencing was performed on PBMCs from the stem cell graft donor, taken from the stem cell graft. The sequence derives from a human donor who donated a stem cell graft to a child with acute myeloid leukemia.

CDR3 bases: TGTGCCAGCAGCCAATCAAAGCGGGCAGGGCCGACAGATACGCAGTATTTT. Its translation is CASSQSKRAGPTDTQYF. The chain recombines TRBV16 with TRBJ2-3, with D maybe TRBD2 (6 bases). With 0 bases removed from V and 3 bases from J, the gap between germline ends came to 16 bases. CDR1 and CDR2 (germline): KGHSY, FQNENV. The CDR3 sequence is 17 residues long. Filled out from reference TRBV16 and TRBJ2-3, the complete variable domain reads GEEVAQTPKHLVRGEGQKAKLYCAPIKGHSYVFWYQQVLKNEFKFLISFQNENVFDETGMPKERFSAKCLPNSPCSLEIQATKLEDSAVYFCASSQSKRAGPTDTQYFGPGTRLTVL.